Described below is a single T cell receptor (beta chain) sequence and its context. Its target is not known. This entry comes from a study of shared clonotypes between healthy human individuals. Study-wide findings and caveats: Shared clonotypes: 4.5% to 5% naive CD4, under 4% naive CD8, about 2.2% memory CD4, around 0.4% memory CD8.

CDR1 and CDR2 from the germline V gene are MNHEY and SVGAGI. The CDR3 is 14 residues long. The V end lost 5 bases, the J end lost 1 base, and 11 bases lay between the germline ends. Libraries were prepared by immunoSEQ multiplex PCR; TCRdb keeps only in-frame clonotypes and omits some of them. Of about 1.1 million clones in the sample, approximately 80% were seen once. This sequence joins TRBV6-5 and TRBJ1-1, with a weak D call TRBD1 (5 bases). The sample comprised memory CD4+ T cells from PBMCs. Documented subset: CD45RA-negative fraction. This clonotype originated in a man aged 18 to 29 in good health. Some clones in this sample may be carry-over from other donors' samples. CDR3 coding DNA: TGTGCCAGCAGTACGTACAGGCAGAACACTGAAGCTTTCTTT. It encodes CASSTYRQNTEAFF.